This T cell receptor beta chain was sequenced for a study of Tregs in tolerant kidney transplant recipients. Looking at the study overall: Mixed chimerism was transient after nonmyeloablative marrow transplants from related graft donors.

With respect to this clone: Antigen: not known.

Using immunoSEQ multiplex PCR, the repertoire was profiled, and TCRdb retains in-frame clones only, with some absent. This sample has roughly 99,000 clones, with roughly 93% found just once. Overall study results and limits: In tolerant patients, donor-specific Tregs outgrew total Tregs, suggesting antigen-driven expansion. No direct test of biological reproducibility was done here.

CDR3 length equals 16 residues. Germline values: CDR1 SGHAT, CDR2 FQDESV (reference sequence). The J segment lost 5 bases and the V segment lost 6 bases, leaving 7 bases of the junction unmatched. The sequence derives from a human donor who received a combined kidney and bone marrow transplant. V is TRBV11-1 and J is TRBJ2-1; 13 bases map to TRBD2. Sequenced here: CD4+ T cells from blood, sampled before the transplant. The CDR3 sequence is CASSVRLAGGNNEQFF. The CDR3 DNA reads as TGTGCCAGCAGTGTCCGACTAGCGGGGGGCAACAATGAGCAGTTCTTC.